A single sample gave rise to the 32 T cell receptor beta chains below, sequenced in a study of blood T cells in healthy people across ages. The authors ran a second PCR of roughly 6 to 11 cycles using a sample-barcoded 5' primer and a J-beta primer mix. TCRdb passed the 5' RACE reads through MiXCR, listing each CDR3 protein once. In the table there are about 1.8 million distinct CDR3 sequences, around 48% of which are singletons. The sequencing sample was made of blood. The receptors originated from a middle-aged woman in good health.

This chain connects TRBV4-3 to TRBJ2-3; 9 bases map to TRBD2. J was trimmed by 8 bases and V by 0 bases; bases with no gene match: 9. The germline V gene encodes CDR1 LGHNA and CDR2 YSLEER. The CDR3 consists of 16 residues. The CDR3 coding sequence is TGCGCCAGCAGCCAAGAGATGGGACTAGCATCACGTACGCAGTATTTT. This encodes CASSQEMGLASRTQYF.

This clonotype was counted only a few times. CDR3: CAKQISGANVLTF. CDR3 DNA: TGTGCCAAACAGATCTCTGGGGCCAACGTCCTGACTTTC. The chain employs TRBV7-2 and TRBJ2-6, with unresolved D. This CDR3 is built from 13 residues. Germline V lookup: CDR1 SGHTA, CDR2 FQGNSA. V dropped 10 bases and J dropped 0 bases, with 7 bases sitting between them. The full variable domain, rest sourced from reference TRBV7-2 and TRBJ2-6, is GAGVSQSPSNKVTEKGKDVELRCDPISGHTALYWYRQSLGQGLEFLIYFQGNSAPDKSGLPSDRFSAERTGGSVSTLTIQRTQQEDSAVYLCAKQISGANVLTFGAGSRLTVL.

This clonotype was observed a few times. V usage is TRBV7-2 and J usage is TRBJ2-7; no clear D gene. V gave up 1 base and J gave up 3 bases, with 16 bases separating them. This CDR3 has 16 amino acids. Germline V gene sequence: CDR1 SGHTA, CDR2 FQGNSA. CDR3 region: CASSLVPGQNSYEQYF. The DNA for the CDR3 is TGTGCCAGCAGCTTAGTACCCGGGCAGAACAGCTACGAGCAGTACTTC.

This chain uses TRBV15 with TRBJ1-4; D is unclear. CDR1 is LNHNV, CDR2 YYDKDF, per germline (reference sequence). The germline V and J ends were trimmed by 3 bases and 8 bases, with 13 bases remaining between them. This CDR3 comprises 14 residues. The CDR3: CATSSDLGKEKLFF. The DNA for the CDR3 is TGTGCCACCAGCAGTGATCTAGGGAAGGAAAAACTGTTTTTT.

V usage is TRBV29-1 and J usage is TRBJ1-4; D call uncertain. The CDR3 covers 13 residues. Germline loops: CDR1 SQVTM, CDR2 ANQGSEA. V dropped 0 bases and J dropped 4 bases, with 6 bases sitting between them. The chain's CDR3 is CSVEDRYNEKLFF. CDR3 bases: TGCAGCGTTGAAGACAGATATAATGAAAAACTGTTTTTT. Looking up the rest from reference TRBV29-1 and TRBJ1-4 gives the full variable domain: SAVISQKPSRDICQRGTSLTIQCQVDSQVTMMFWYRQQPGQSLTLIATANQGSEATYESGFVIDKFPISRPNLTFSTLTVSNMSPEDSSIYLCSVEDRYNEKLFFGSGTQLSVL.

This rearrangement joins TRBV6-5 to TRBJ1-1; D is ambiguous. The V gene's germline CDR1 is MNHEY and CDR2 SVGAGI. The V end lost 2 bases, the J end lost 0 bases, and 7 bases lay between the germline ends. The CDR3 is made up of 14 amino acids. The CDR3 protein is CASSYTELNTEAFF. The CDR3 DNA reads as TGTGCCAGCAGTTACACTGAATTGAACACTGAAGCTTTCTTT.

The chain is built from TRBV7-9 and TRBJ2-1, with TRBD2 matching over 10 bases. The end of the DNA fits TRBJ2-7 better, so the J call may be wrong. The CDR3 spans 17 residues. Germline CDR1 SEHNR, CDR2 FQNEAQ (reference sequence). CDR3 region: CASSQPSGGPSYNEQYF. The CDR3 nucleotides read TGTGCCAGCAGCCAACCTAGCGGGGGCCCCTCCTACAATGAGCAGTACTTC.

This clonotype was recorded once. The V call is TRBV24-1, the J call TRBJ1-2; 9 bases align to TRBD1. This CDR3 has 14 amino acids. Germline V lookup: CDR1 KGHDR, CDR2 SFDVKD. The V and J ends lost 0 bases and 8 bases, in that order; junction bases with no gene match: 3. The CDR3 region has the DNA TGTGCCACCAGTGATTTGGGGGACAGGGACGGCTACACCTTC. This encodes CATSDLGDRDGYTF.

The chain combines TRBV5-1 with TRBJ2-3, with TRBD2 matching over 10 bases. Germline-derived CDR1 and CDR2 are SGHRS and YFSETQ. The ends lost 2 bases at V and 5 bases at J; junction bases unmatched: 8. CDR3 size: 16 residues. The CDR3 sequence: CASSLELAGFGDTQYF. The CDR3 DNA reads TGCGCCAGCAGCTTAGAACTAGCGGGGTTCGGAGATACGCAGTATTTT.

This chain links TRBV14 with TRBJ2-1; TRBD1 agrees at 11 bases. The CDR3 totals 18 residues. The trim removed 4 bases at V and 4 bases at J, leaving 12 bases unmatched. CDR1 is SGHDN, CDR2 FVKESK, per germline. Here the CDR3 reads CASSRGQGASTKYNEQFF. DNA of the CDR3: TGTGCCAGCAGCCGCGGACAGGGGGCATCAACTAAATACAATGAGCAGTTCTTC. Based on the CDR3 plus reference TRBV14 and TRBJ2-1, the full variable domain is EAGVTQFPSHSVIEKGQTVTLRCDPISGHDNLYWYRRVMGKEIKFLLHFVKESKQDESGMPNNRFLAERTGGTYSTLKVQPAELEDSGVYFCASSRGQGASTKYNEQFFGPGTRLTVL.

This rearrangement joins TRBV4-1 to TRBJ2-4, with 12 bases matching TRBD2. There are 19 residues in the CDR3. Germline-derived CDR1 and CDR2 are MGHRA and YSYEKL. V was pared by 1 base and J by 0 bases, with 7 bases of the junction left unmatched. Here the CDR3 reads CASSQVGTSGSLAKNIQYF. For the CDR3, the DNA is TGCGCCAGCAGCCAAGTTGGGACTAGCGGGTCCCTAGCCAAAAACATTCAGTACTTC.

In its sample, this clonotype was seen once. CDR3 bases: TGTGCCAGCAGCTTAGAGGGGCGGGTTAGGGACACTGAAGCTTTCTTT. Protein sequence: CASSLEGRVRDTEAFF. The J gene is TRBJ1-1, the V gene TRBV7-2; perhaps TRBD1 as D (5 bases). V gave up 1 base and J gave up 3 bases, with 15 bases separating them. CDR1 and CDR2 from the germline V gene are SGHTA and FQGNSA. This CDR3 spans 16 amino acids.

The chain is built from TRBV7-9 and TRBJ2-2; the D is unclear. CDR3 length: 14 residues. The germline gives CDR1 SEHNR, CDR2 FQNEAQ (reference sequence). Trimming took 8 bases from V and 3 from J, leaving 13 bases between them. The CDR3 spells CASLWSADTGELFF. In DNA form, the CDR3 reads TGTGCCAGCCTATGGTCTGCGGACACCGGGGAGCTGTTTTTT.

This clonotype has a single count. The chain recombines TRBV5-1 with TRBJ2-7; possibly TRBD1 or TRBD2 for D (5 bases each). The germline V gene has CDR1 SGHRS and CDR2 YFSETQ. The V gene lost 3 bases and the J gene lost 6 bases, with 16 bases spanning the gap. The CDR3 runs to 14 residues. The CDR3: CASSSQGAGCEQYF. The CDR3 nucleotides are TGCGCCAGCAGCTCCCAGGGAGCAGGCTGCGAGCAGTACTTC.

The chain carries TRBV12-3 or TRBV12-4 and TRBJ1-2; 8 bases match TRBD1. This CDR3 contains 15 residues. Losses at the gene ends were 4 bases for V and 8 bases for J; bases not matched to a gene: 12. For the CDR3, the DNA is TGTGCCAGCAGTTCTGCCCGGGACAGGATTCGGGGCTACACCTTC. It translates to CASSSARDRIRGYTF.

This clonotype was recorded a few times. The rearrangement links TRBV6-2 or TRBV6-3 to TRBJ2-3; D is undetermined. Trimming took 0 bases from V and 13 from J, leaving 8 bases between them. Germline V CDR1 and CDR2: MNHEY, SVGEGT. This CDR3 spans 11 amino acids. The CDR3 bases are TGTGCCAGCAGTTACTCCGAAAAGGAGTATTTT. This gives the protein CASSYSEKEYF.

The gene calls are TRBV18 and TRBJ1-1, with D uncertain. The CDR3 totals 15 residues. V gave up 6 bases and J gave up 0 bases, with 14 bases separating them. CDR1 is KGHSH and CDR2 is LQKENI in the germline V gene. CDR3 sequence reads: CASSSYADLNTEAFF. The CDR3 nucleotides are TGTGCCAGCTCCTCATATGCAGACCTGAACACTGAAGCTTTCTTT.

V is TRBV5-4 and J is TRBJ2-4; a possible D gene is TRBD1 (5 bases). Germline CDR1 reads SGHNT; CDR2 reads YYREEE (reference sequence). Trimming stripped 1 base from V and 5 bases from J, with 19 bases between. This CDR3 contains 17 residues. CDR3 sequence reads: CASSLLLIGAEENIQYF. CDR3 bases: TGTGCCAGCAGCTTGTTACTCATTGGGGCTGAGGAAAACATTCAGTACTTC.

The chain uses TRBV4-3 and TRBJ1-1; perhaps TRBD1 as D (6 bases). V gave up 0 bases and J gave up 7 bases, with 18 bases separating them. CDR3 size: 16 residues. Germline V gene sequence: CDR1 LGHNA, CDR2 YSLEER. The DNA for the CDR3 is TGCGCCAGCAGCCAAGAATTAGGGGGTTTAGGTAGTGAAGCTTTCTTT. Amino acids: CASSQELGGLGSEAFF.

The chain couples TRBV9 to TRBJ2-5; a possible D gene is TRBD1 (6 bases). Germline V gene lookup returns CDR1 SGDLS and CDR2 YYNGEE. V was trimmed by 5 bases and J by 1 base, leaving 12 bases between them. CDR3 length: 14 residues. CDR3 in DNA: TGTGCCAGCAGTGCTGGGACATCCCAAGAGACCCAGTACTTC. It is translated as CASSAGTSQETQYF.

The genes are TRBV4-2 and TRBJ1-2, with 7 positions matching TRBD1. Per germline, CDR1 LGHNA and CDR2 YNFKEQ. This CDR3 has 15 amino acids. V shed 0 bases, J shed 7 bases, and the junction held 8 bases outside the gene matches. This CDR3 is CASSQDVKTGLGYTF. The CDR3 DNA reads TGTGCCAGCAGCCAAGACGTTAAGACAGGGCTTGGCTACACCTTC.

The chain links TRBV27 to TRBJ2-7; possibly TRBD1 for D (5 bases). The germline gives CDR1 MNHEY, CDR2 SMNVEV (reference sequence). This CDR3 spans 16 amino acids. Trimming shortened V by 6 bases and J by 2 bases, and 20 bases separated the two germline ends. CDR3 loop: CASSPGQGTATYEQYF. For the CDR3, the DNA is TGTGCCAGCAGCCCCGGGCAGGGCACGGCTACCTACGAGCAGTACTTC.

A word on this clonotype: An end of the junction differs from the germline gene, which may be a read error. This sequence joins TRBV7-2 and TRBJ2-6; D might be TRBD1 or TRBD2, each matching 5 bases. Germline lookup yields CDR1 SGHTA and CDR2 FQGNSA. The CDR3 length is 17 residues. This chain's CDR3 is CASSLEGTFSGANVLIF. The DNA for the CDR3 is TGTGCCAGCAGCTTAGAAGGGACCTTCTCTGGGGCCAACGTCCTGATTTTC.

This clonotype appeared a few times. This chain connects TRBV6-2 or TRBV6-3 to TRBJ2-2; weak D call: TRBD1 (5 bases). Germline-derived CDR1 and CDR2 are MNHEY and SVGEGT. Trimming took 6 bases from V and 2 from J, leaving 10 bases between them. The CDR3 is 14 residues long. The CDR3 region is CASSPDSNTGELFF. DNA of the CDR3: TGTGCCAGCAGCCCCGACAGTAACACCGGGGAGCTGTTTTTT.

This rearrangement joins TRBV27 to TRBJ2-1, with D uncertain. The CDR3 runs 13 residues. Germline CDR1 and CDR2: MNHEY and SMNVEV (reference sequence). V was pared by 1 base and J by 13 bases, with 14 bases between. CDR3 sequence: CASSLFVEETQFF. The CDR3 nucleotides read TGTGCCAGCAGTTTATTTGTAGAGGAGACCCAGTTCTTC.

V is TRBV28 and J is TRBJ2-7; TRBD1 aligns across 9 bases. This CDR3 is 15 amino acids long. The V segment lost 5 bases and the J segment 5 bases; nucleotides outside the gene matches: 10. Germline V lookup: CDR1 MDHEN, CDR2 SYDVKM. The CDR3 bases are TGTGCCAGCAGTAACTATGACAGGGGGATGGACGAGCAGTACTTC. This sequence encodes CASSNYDRGMDEQYF. Full variable domain (remainder filled in from reference TRBV28 and TRBJ2-7): DVKVTQSSRYLVKRTGEKVFLECVQDMDHENMFWYRQDPGLGLRLIYFSYDVKMKEKGDIPEGYSVSREKKERFSLILESASTNQTSMYLCASSNYDRGMDEQYFGPGTRLTVT.

The rearrangement joins TRBV29-1 to TRBJ1-2, with D hard to call. The CDR3 totals 13 residues. Germline CDR1 and CDR2: SQVTM and ANQGSEA. V was shortened by 2 bases and J by 7 bases, with 14 bases between the two germline ends. CDR3 residues: CSVELVGATGYTF. DNA of the CDR3: TGCAGCGTTGAACTTGTGGGCGCGACTGGCTACACCTTC.

The table lists this clonotype with a few counts. The gene calls are TRBV14 and TRBJ2-7, with a tentative D call TRBD1 (6 bases). V was trimmed by 0 bases and J by 5 bases, leaving 11 bases between them. The germline gives CDR1 SGHDN, CDR2 FVKESK. This CDR3 comprises 14 residues. For the CDR3, the DNA is TGTGCCAGCAGCCAAGATTTTGGGGGCCACGAGCAGTACTTC. Translating it yields CASSQDFGGHEQYF. Complete variable domain (other parts from reference TRBV14 and TRBJ2-7): EAGVTQFPSHSVIEKGQTVTLRCDPISGHDNLYWYRRVMGKEIKFLLHFVKESKQDESGMPNNRFLAERTGGTYSTLKVQPAELEDSGVYFCASSQDFGGHEQYFGPGTRLTVT.

In the case of this clonotype: An end of the junction does not agree with germline; a read error may underlie this. The CDR3 region is CASLGSPITDTRYF. Here the CDR3 DNA reads TGTGCCAGCCTAGGGAGCCCAATCACAGATACGCGGTATTTT. The chain joins TRBV7-2 to TRBJ2-3; TRBD2 is a possible D gene (5 bases). This CDR3 spans 14 amino acids. The germline V gene encodes CDR1 SGHTA and CDR2 FQGNSA. Full variable domain (outside the CDR3, taken from reference TRBV7-2 and TRBJ2-3): GAGVSQSPSNKVTEKGKDVELRCDPISGHTALYWYRQSLGQGLEFLIYFQGNSAPDKSGLPSDRFSAERTGGSVSTLTIQRTQQEDSAVYLCASLGSPITDTRYFGPGTRLTVL.

V usage is TRBV20-1 and J usage is TRBJ2-1; 8 bases agree with TRBD2. The CDR3 totals 14 residues. The trim removed 4 bases at V and 9 bases at J, leaving 11 bases unmatched. Germline V lookup: CDR1 DFQATT, CDR2 SNEGSKA (reference sequence). CDR3 residues: CSATTGGGSGEQFF. The CDR3 DNA is TGCAGTGCTACGACCGGGGGGGGGTCCGGTGAGCAGTTCTTC.

The chain recombines TRBV12-3 or TRBV12-4 with TRBJ2-3; D may match TRBD1 or TRBD2 (6 bases each). The CDR3 extends over 13 amino acids. Trimming took off 7 bases at V and 4 bases at J, with 12 bases between the two ends. The CDR3 sequence: CASNRGGPDTQYF. The DNA for the CDR3 is TGTGCCAGCAACAGAGGGGGGCCAGATACGCAGTATTTT.

The V and J genes are TRBV12-5 and TRBJ2-3, with D tentatively TRBD2 (5 bases). The CDR3 length is 14 residues. The germline V gene encodes CDR1 LGHNT and CDR2 FRNRAP. The ends were cut back, 6 bases at V and 1 base at J, with 11 bases in the middle. In DNA, the CDR3 is TGTGCTAGTGGCACGGCGGGCCGCACAGATACGCAGTATTTT. Translated: CASGTAGRTDTQYF.